This T cell receptor beta chain derives from a study of OX40 agonist ivuxolimab in advanced cancers. The overall study: Administration of intravenous ivuxolimab to patients occurred every 2 weeks at 0.01 to 10 mg/kg. Study-level findings and limits: The mean number of expanded clones was higher in CD8+ T cells than in CD4+. Some nonresponders likewise displayed low normalized T-cell clonal expansion. Among the lowest peripheral clonal expansion occurred in 0.1-3.0 mg/kg partial responders.

Measured with immunoSEQ multiplex PCR; TCRdb has only the in-frame clones, and not every one. The table lists roughly 90,000 clones, around 90% of them singletons, with approximately 1.5% in the top ten. Note on this clone: The antigen is undetermined.

The CDR3 totals 15 residues. V dropped 4 bases and J dropped 8 bases, with 19 bases sitting between them. Per the germline V gene, CDR1 is SGDLS and CDR2 is YYNGEE. This sequence joins TRBV9 and TRBJ2-1, with TRBD2 as a possible D gene (6 bases). This specimen was CD4+ or CD8+ T cells sorted from blood, taken in a trial of the OX40 agonist ivuxolimab. This sequence originates from an adult with an advanced solid tumor such as melanoma, head and neck, liver or kidney cancer. The CDR3: CASSSRLVSQDEQFF. The CDR3 DNA follows: TGTGCCAGCAGCTCCAGACTAGTTAGCCAGGATGAGCAGTTCTTC.